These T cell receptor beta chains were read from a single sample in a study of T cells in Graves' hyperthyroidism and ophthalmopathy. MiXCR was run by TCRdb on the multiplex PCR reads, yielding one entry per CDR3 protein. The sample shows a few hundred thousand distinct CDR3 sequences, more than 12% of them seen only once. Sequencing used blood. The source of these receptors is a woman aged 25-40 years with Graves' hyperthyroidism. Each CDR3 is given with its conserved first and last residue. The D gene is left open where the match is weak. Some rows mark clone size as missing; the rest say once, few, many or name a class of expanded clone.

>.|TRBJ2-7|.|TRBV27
CASSLVSPGHFYEQYF
TGTGCCAGCAGTTTGGTCTCCCCGGGACATTTCTACGAGCAGTACTTC
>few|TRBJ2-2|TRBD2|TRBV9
CASSVHPLTSANTGELFF
TGTGCCAGCAGCGTACATCCCCTAACTAGCGCGAACACCGGGGAGCTGTTTTTT
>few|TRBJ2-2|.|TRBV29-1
CSVGRGTGELFF
TGCAGCGTTGGAAGGGGCACCGGGGAGCTGTTTTTT
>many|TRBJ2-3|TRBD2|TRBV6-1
CASSRWTSGRSDTQYF
TGTGCCAGCAGCCGCTGGACTAGCGGGAGGTCAGATACGCAGTATTTT
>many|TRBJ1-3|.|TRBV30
CASTATSGNTIYF
TGTGCCTCGACGGCGACTTCTGGAAACACCATATATTTT
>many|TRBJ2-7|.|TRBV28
CASSSPGRKNEQYF
TGTGCCAGCAGTTCGCCAGGGCGGAAGAACGAGCAGTACTTC
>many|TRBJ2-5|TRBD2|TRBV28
CASNGGLQVGETQYF
TGTGCCAGCAACGGGGGACTACAGGTTGGGGAGACCCAGTACTTC
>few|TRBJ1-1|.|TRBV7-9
CASSSLRERNTEAFF
TGTGCCAGCAGCTCGCTCAGGGAACGGAACACTGAAGCTTTCTTT
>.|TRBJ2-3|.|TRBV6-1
CASSNQAVGTGTQYF
TGTGCCAGCAGTAACCAGGCAGTGGGCACAGGTACGCAGTATTTT
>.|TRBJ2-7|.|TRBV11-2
CASSLGNIGSYEQYF
TGTGCCAGCAGCTTAGGAAATATCGGCTCCTACGAGCAGTACTTC
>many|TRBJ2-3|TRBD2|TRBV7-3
CASSLTETSGSTDTQYF
TGTGCCAGCAGCTTAACGGAAACTAGCGGGAGCACAGATACGCAGTATTTT
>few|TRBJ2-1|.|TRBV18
CASSPRSDLYNEQFF
TGTGCCAGCTCACCAAGGAGCGACCTCTACAATGAGCAGTTCTTC
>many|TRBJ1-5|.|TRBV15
CATSTNPGLGNQPQHF
TGTGCCACCAGCACCAATCCGGGACTTGGCAATCAGCCCCAGCATTTT
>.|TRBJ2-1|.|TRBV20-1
CSAPPEGSSYNEQFF
TGCAGTGCTCCGCCCGAGGGAAGCTCCTACAATGAGCAGTTCTTC
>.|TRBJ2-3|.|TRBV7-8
CASSERKSTDTQYF
TGTGCCAGCAGCGAGCGGAAAAGCACAGATACGCAGTATTTT
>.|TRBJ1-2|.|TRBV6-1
CASSPTSLGAYGYTF
TGTGCCAGCAGTCCCACTTCATTGGGGGCCTATGGCTACACCTTC
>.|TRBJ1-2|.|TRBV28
CASRFLLGRSGGDYGYTF
TGTGCCAGCAGATTCCTACTTGGCCGGTCGGGGGGGGACTATGGCTACACCTTC
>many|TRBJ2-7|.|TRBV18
CASSPFTGLIFEQYF
TGTGCCAGCTCACCGTTCACAGGATTGATTTTCGAGCAGTACTTC
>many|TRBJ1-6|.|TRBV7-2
CASSLYAGEKAPLHF
TGTGCCAGCAGCTTATACGCAGGAGAGAAGGCACCCCTCCACTTT
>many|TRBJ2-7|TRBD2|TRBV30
CAWEGGTLRSYEQYF
TGTGCCTGGGAGGGAGGGACTCTCCGTTCCTACGAGCAGTACTTC
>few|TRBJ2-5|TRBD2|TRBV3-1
CASNQDWGWGLAGGETQYF
TGTGCCAGCAACCAAGATTGGGGATGGGGACTAGCGGGAGGAGAGACCCAGTACTTC
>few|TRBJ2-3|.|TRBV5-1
CASSERSSTDTQYF
TGCGCCAGCAGCGAGCGGTCTAGCACAGATACGCAGTATTTT
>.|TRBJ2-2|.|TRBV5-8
CASSSRPEDREVGELFF
TGTGCCAGCAGCTCGCGCCCGGAAGACAGGGAGGTCGGGGAGCTGTTTTTT
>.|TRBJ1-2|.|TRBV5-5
CASSAGGRNYGYTF
TGTGCCAGCAGCGCCGGAGGGCGAAACTATGGCTACACCTTC
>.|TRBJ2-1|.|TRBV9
CASSVAGPYSEQFF
TGTGCCAGCAGCGTAGCGGGACCCTACAGTGAGCAGTTCTTC
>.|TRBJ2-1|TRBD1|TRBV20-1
CSAQNIDRGPYNEQFF
TGCAGTGCTCAGAACATCGACAGGGGCCCCTACAATGAGCAGTTCTTC
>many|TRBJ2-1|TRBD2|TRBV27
CASSLSPSGYEQFF
TGTGCCAGCAGTTTATCCCCTAGCGGCTATGAGCAGTTCTTC
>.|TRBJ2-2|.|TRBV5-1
CASSFRGDTGELFF
TGCGCCAGCAGCTTCAGAGGGGACACCGGGGAGCTGTTTTTT
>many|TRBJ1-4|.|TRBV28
CASHALGGKLFF
TGTGCCAGCCACGCCTTAGGGGGTAAACTGTTTTTT
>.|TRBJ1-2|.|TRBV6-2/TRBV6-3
CASSMGPNYGYTF
TGTGCCAGCAGTATGGGTCCTAACTATGGCTACACCTTC
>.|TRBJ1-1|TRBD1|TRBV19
CASSFSTGWTTEAFF
TGTGCCAGTAGTTTCTCGACAGGGTGGACCACTGAAGCTTTCTTT
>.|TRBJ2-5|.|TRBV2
CASGGEGETQYF
TGTGCCAGCGGGGGTGAAGGGGAGACCCAGTACTTC
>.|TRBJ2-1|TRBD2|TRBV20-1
CSAGGGAGYNEQFF
TGCAGTGCTGGGGGGGGAGCTGGCTACAATGAGCAGTTCTTC
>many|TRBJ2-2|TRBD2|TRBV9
CASSGASGQNTGELFF
TGTGCCAGCAGCGGGGCTAGCGGACAGAACACCGGGGAGCTGTTTTTT
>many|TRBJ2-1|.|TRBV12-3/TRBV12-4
CASSFWDSDEQFF
TGTGCCAGCAGTTTTTGGGACTCCGATGAGCAGTTCTTC
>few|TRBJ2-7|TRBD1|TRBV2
CASRVGDRAIYEQYF
TGTGCCAGCAGAGTCGGGGACAGGGCAATTTACGAGCAGTACTTC
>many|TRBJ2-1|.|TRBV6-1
CATGTGGGYNEQFF
TGTGCCACCGGAACCGGGGGTGGCTACAATGAGCAGTTCTTC